The following is a T cell receptor (beta chain) sequence with its context. The target antigen is unknown. With 8 bases removed from V and 8 bases from J, the gap between germline ends came to 12 bases. This CDR3 comprises 12 residues. Germline loops: CDR1 MGHDK, CDR2 SYGVNS. Assay used: immunoSEQ multiplex PCR; TCRdb lists only in-frame clones, some missing. The sample carries 150,000 to 200,000 clones, approximately 86% recorded once. The sample comes from a study of cytomegalovirus exposure and HLA in healthy donors. Notes on the study in general: In vitro checks showed that a few CMV-associated chains really do target CMV antigens.

The chain couples TRBV25-1 to TRBJ2-2; no clear D gene. The receptor comes from a man aged 30-40 years in good health and CMV-seropositive. What was sequenced was PBMCs. CDR3 sequence: CASSPLEGELFF. CDR3 coding DNA: TGTGCCAGCTCCCCTCTAGAAGGGGAGCTGTTTTTT.